The next 15 T cell receptor beta chains were all read from a single sample in a study of blood T cell repertoires in COVID-19. Some clones are missing from TCRdb's copy, which holds only in-frame ones; the method was immunoSEQ multiplex PCR. Found here are about 270,000 clones, 85% to 90% of them singletons; the top ten hold 4.1%. Sequencing was performed on PBMCs or T cells enriched from blood (not recorded which). These TCRs come from a woman under 40 with acute COVID-19.

This clone was observed a single time. J is TRBJ1-2 and V is TRBV2; D not certain. V dropped 3 bases and J dropped 4 bases, with 15 bases sitting between them. The CDR3 totals 15 residues. The germline CDR1 and CDR2 sequences are SNHLY and FYNNEI. The CDR3 here is CASSDSPEGFYGYTF. The CDR3 bases are TGTGCCAGCAGTGATAGTCCGGAGGGTTTCTATGGCTACACCTTC.

This chain joins TRBV21-1 and TRBJ1-3; TRBD1 is the table's D call and was not checked against the DNA. TRBV21-1 is reported as a pseudogene. The CDR3 has 13 residues. The DNA of the CDR3 is TGTGCCAGCAGCAACAGGGGGGGAAACACCATATATTTT. Translating gives CASSNRGGNTIYF.

The chain recombines TRBV5-6 with TRBJ2-2; 7 bases fit TRBD1. V lost 4 bases and J lost 3; bases outside the gene matches: 12. Germline lookup yields CDR1 SGHDT and CDR2 YYEEEE. CDR3 length: 17 amino acids. CDR3 protein: CASSALDRAHDTGELFF. The DNA for the CDR3 is TGTGCCAGCAGCGCCCTCGACAGGGCTCATGACACCGGGGAGCTGTTTTTT. Together with reference TRBV5-6 and TRBJ2-2, the CDR3 gives the full variable domain: DAGVTQSPTHLIKTRGQQVTLRCSPKSGHDTVSWYQQALGQGPQFIFQYYEEEERQRGNFPDRFSGHQFPNYSSELNVNALLLGDSALYLCASSALDRAHDTGELFFGEGSRLTVL.

CDR3 DNA: TGTGCCAGCCACGACAGAACTACGAACACTGAAGCTTTCTTT. The encoded protein is CASHDRTTNTEAFF. The V call is TRBV4-2, the J call TRBJ1-1; perhaps TRBD1 as D (5 bases). Germline CDR1 and CDR2: LGHNA and YNFKEQ. V was clipped by 8 bases and J by 1 base, with 14 bases between them. The CDR3 consists of 14 residues.

The chain carries TRBV14 and TRBJ1-5; D is possibly TRBD1 (5 bases). CDR1 and CDR2 (germline): SGHDN, FVKESK. The CDR3 is 14 residues long. V was shortened by 3 bases and J by 3 bases, with 9 bases between the two germline ends. The chain's CDR3 is CASSQGQNNQPQHF. CDR3 nucleotides: TGTGCCAGCAGCCAGGGGCAGAACAATCAGCCCCAGCATTTT.

This chain uses TRBV29-1 with TRBJ2-1, with 10 bases matching TRBD1. This CDR3 region has 13 residues. The germline V gene has CDR1 SQVTM and CDR2 ANQGSEA. The V and J ends lost 4 bases and 9 bases, in that order; junction bases with no gene match: 6. In nucleotides, the CDR3 is TGCAGCGTTGCGGACAGGGGGAGGGCTGAGCAGTTCTTC. Residues: CSVADRGRAEQFF.

J is TRBJ1-4 and V is TRBV2, with TRBD1 matching 10 bases. CDR1 and CDR2 from the germline V gene are SNHLY and FYNNEI. This CDR3 has 15 amino acids. The V segment lost 6 bases and the J segment 10 bases; nucleotides outside the gene matches: 11. CDR3 region: CASSLTDRGPVKLFF. CDR3 DNA: TGTGCCAGCAGCTTAACCGACAGGGGGCCGGTAAAACTGTTTTTT.

DNA for the CDR3: TGTGCTAGTGCCCCCACTGACAGGGGGCGAGGACTAGCGGGAGGGTTACGGGAGACCCAGTACTTC. It encodes CASAPTDRGRGLAGGLRETQYF. The J gene is TRBJ2-5, the V gene TRBV12-5; TRBD2 matches 15 bases. This CDR3 comprises 22 residues. Unmatched junction bases numbered 26, after V lost 7 bases and J lost 5 bases. The germline gives CDR1 LGHNT, CDR2 FRNRAP.

CDR3 nucleotide sequence: TGTGCCAGTAGTGCACAGGGGGTCAGCAATCAGCCCCAGCATTTT. Protein product: CASSAQGVSNQPQHF. The V call is TRBV19, the J call TRBJ1-5, with TRBD1 matching 8 bases. The germline CDR1 and CDR2 sequences are LNHDA and SQIVND (reference sequence). The V gene end was trimmed by 5 bases and the J gene end by 1 base; junction bases not matched to a gene: 4. This CDR3 is 15 amino acids long.

J is TRBJ2-7 and V is TRBV27; D ambiguous. CDR3 size: 12 residues. The germline CDR1 and CDR2 sequences are MNHEY and SMNVEV (reference sequence). V lost 5 bases and J lost 7, with 12 bases in between. CDR3: CASSPPSWEQYF. The CDR3 DNA follows: TGTGCCAGCAGTCCCCCTAGTTGGGAGCAGTACTTC.

This chain connects TRBV6-5 to TRBJ1-1; D is undetermined. V lost 8 bases, J lost 8 bases, and 15 bases lay in between. This CDR3 is built from 12 residues. Per germline, CDR1 MNHEY and CDR2 SVGAGI. The CDR3 protein is CASLNPGREAFF. CDR3 in DNA: TGTGCCAGCTTGAACCCGGGTCGAGAAGCTTTCTTT.

This sequence joins TRBV4-3 and TRBJ1-5; a possible D gene is TRBD1 (5 bases). V lost 0 bases, J lost 5 bases, and 14 bases lay in between. The CDR3 consists of 16 residues. Germline V gene lookup returns CDR1 LGHNA and CDR2 YSLEER. The CDR3 DNA reads TGCGCCAGCAGCCAAGATCACACGGACACACATCAGCCCCAGCATTTT. Translated, it gives CASSQDHTDTHQPQHF.

The CDR3 reads CASTLGQVVEKLFF. The CDR3 DNA sequence: TGTGCCAGCACCCTGGGACAGGTAGTGGAAAAACTGTTTTTT. The J gene is TRBJ1-4, the V gene TRBV2; TRBD1 agrees at 8 bases. Trimming at V came to 7 bases and at J to 8 bases, leaving 9 bases not matched to a gene. CDR3 length: 14 residues. Per germline, CDR1 SNHLY and CDR2 FYNNEI.

V usage is TRBV3-1 (or the pseudogene TRBV3-2) and J usage is TRBJ2-3; D perhaps matches TRBD2 (6 bases). V lost 1 base and J 2 bases, leaving 13 bases between the germline ends. The CDR3 sequence is 16 residues long. Looked up from germline, CDR1 is LGHDT and CDR2 is YNNKEL (reference sequence). The CDR3 coding sequence is TGTGCCAGCAGCCAAGGACCCGGGACTTTCACAGATACGCAGTATTTT. Residues: CASSQGPGTFTDTQYF.

J is TRBJ2-7 and V is TRBV7-6, with TRBD1 matching over 9 bases. This CDR3 has 17 residues. The germline V gene has CDR1 SGHVS and CDR2 FNYEAQ. J gave up 3 bases and V 1 base, and 10 bases lay outside the gene matches. CDR3 DNA sequence: TGTGCCAGCAGCTTAGGGACAGGGGCTTCGGGGTACTACGAGCAGTACTTC. Translated: CASSLGTGASGYYEQYF.